The next 32 T cell receptor beta chains were all read from a single sample in a study of blood T cell repertoires in COVID-19. TCRdb's copy holds only in-frame clones and misses some; the assay was immunoSEQ multiplex PCR. The table shows around 190,000 clones, with about 81% occurring only once. The sequenced sample was PBMCs or T cells enriched from blood (not recorded which). The receptor set was obtained from a man aged 35-49 years who had recovered from COVID-19.

Here the CDR3 reads CASSLTAPNQPQHF. The DNA of the CDR3 is TGTGCCAGCTCCCTGACAGCACCCAATCAGCCCCAGCATTTT. The chain combines TRBV18 with TRBJ1-5, with D perhaps TRBD1 (5 bases). The ends were cut back, 6 bases at V and 3 bases at J, with 12 bases in the middle. This CDR3 is 14 amino acids long. Looked up from germline, CDR1 is KGHSH and CDR2 is LQKENI. Based on the CDR3 plus reference TRBV18 and TRBJ1-5, the full variable domain is NAGVMQNPRHLVRRRGQEARLRCSPMKGHSHVYWYRQLPEEGLKFMVYLQKENIIDESGMPKERFSAEFPKEGPSILRIQQVVRGDSAAYFCASSLTAPNQPQHFGDGTRLSIL.

The rearrangement uses TRBV21-1 and TRBJ2-4; the table's D call of TRBD2 was not tested on the DNA. TRBV21-1 is a documented pseudogene. This CDR3 comprises 18 residues. The CDR3 reads CASSKELRDSTAKDIQYF. The CDR3 region has the DNA TGTGCCAGCAGCAAAGAACTGCGGGACTCTACCGCCAAGGACATTCAGTACTTC.

The chain uses TRBV5-5 and TRBJ1-2; a weak D match, TRBD1 (5 bases). The CDR3 length is 14 residues. Germline V gene data show CDR1 as SGHKS and CDR2 as YYEKEE (reference sequence). Trimming took off 0 bases at V and 3 bases at J, with 9 bases between the two ends. CDR3 in DNA: TGTGCCAGCAGCTTGGTTTCCAGGGACTATGGCTACACCTTC. Translation gives CASSLVSRDYGYTF.

DNA for the CDR3: TGTGCCAGCAGCGCTTGGACAGGGGAGATCGCTAGCTATGGCTACACCTTC. This sequence encodes CASSAWTGEIASYGYTF. The V gene is TRBV9, the J gene TRBJ1-2; 9 bases map to TRBD1. Germline V CDR1 and CDR2: SGDLS, YYNGEE. J lost 4 bases, V lost 3 bases, and 13 bases had no gene match. The CDR3 is made up of 17 amino acids.

The CDR3 DNA reads TGTGCCAGCAGCCAGACAGGGGGCTCTGGCTACACCTTC. Translated: CASSQTGGSGYTF. This chain connects TRBV2 to TRBJ1-2; 10 bases fit TRBD1. The V gene end was trimmed by 6 bases and the J gene end by 7 bases; junction bases not matched to a gene: 5. This CDR3 is 13 amino acids long. In germline, CDR1 is SNHLY, CDR2 FYNNEI.

The chain couples TRBV19 to TRBJ1-2, with D unclear. The V and J ends lost 3 bases and 4 bases respectively, with 15 bases between them. CDR1 is LNHDA, CDR2 SQIVND, per germline (reference sequence). This CDR3 is 15 amino acids long. Here the CDR3 reads CASSISGGQSYGYTF. The DNA for the CDR3 is TGTGCCAGTAGTATCTCCGGAGGGCAAAGCTATGGCTACACCTTC.

This chain connects TRBV19 to TRBJ1-1; D might be TRBD1 (5 bases). Germline assignment: CDR1 LNHDA and CDR2 SQIVND (reference sequence). CDR3 length: 14 amino acids. V lost 7 bases and J 4 bases, leaving 16 bases between the germline ends. The CDR3 region is CASTKDTWSTEAFF. Here the CDR3 DNA reads TGTGCCAGTACTAAGGACACTTGGTCCACTGAAGCTTTCTTT.

This chain links TRBV19 with TRBJ2-4; D is possibly TRBD2 (5 bases). Germline assignment: CDR1 LNHDA and CDR2 SQIVND (reference sequence). V lost 1 base, J lost 0 bases, and 13 bases lay in between. The CDR3 is made up of 17 amino acids. CDR3 DNA sequence: TGTGCCAGTAGTATAGGACGGGGAGCGGTAGCCAAAAACATTCAGTACTTC. Translation: CASSIGRGAVAKNIQYF.

This clone was detected once. The genes are TRBV2 and TRBJ1-6; D call uncertain. The V gene's germline CDR1 is SNHLY and CDR2 FYNNEI. Trimming pared 3 bases from V and 0 bases from J, leaving 15 bases between. This CDR3 is 18 amino acids long. The CDR3, as DNA: TGTGCCAGCAGTGACTCTTCGCCAGCGAGCTCCTATAATTCACCCCTCCACTTT. This gives the protein CASSDSSPASSYNSPLHF.

V usage is TRBV12-5 and J usage is TRBJ2-7, with TRBD2 matching over 7 bases. The CDR3 extends over 15 amino acids. With V trimmed by 3 bases and J by 3 bases, 8 bases remained unmatched. CDR1 LGHNT and CDR2 FRNRAP come from the germline V gene. CDR3 nucleotide sequence: TGTGCTAGTGGTTTAGATTGGGGAGGGGACTACGAGCAGTACTTC. This gives the protein CASGLDWGGDYEQYF.

The V call is TRBV20-1, the J call TRBJ1-4; D is possibly TRBD1 (5 bases). V dropped 3 bases and J dropped 7 bases, with 12 bases sitting between them. The CDR3 totals 13 residues. Germline V gives CDR1 DFQATT, CDR2 SNEGSKA (reference sequence). CDR3 sequence: CSASEGTREKLFF. In nucleotides, the CDR3 is TGCAGTGCTAGTGAAGGGACTCGTGAAAAACTGTTTTTT.

The chain joins TRBV12-5 to TRBJ1-5, with D perhaps TRBD1 (5 bases). V lost 7 bases and J lost 4, with 8 bases in between. Germline CDR1 LGHNT, CDR2 FRNRAP. The CDR3 sequence is 12 residues long. The CDR3 DNA sequence: TGTGCTAGTGTTGGGGGGAATCAGCCCCAGCATTTT. As protein: CASVGGNQPQHF.

V gene TRBV7-9 combines with J gene TRBJ2-1; TRBD1 matches at 10 bases. V trimming: 5 bases; J trimming: 8 bases; junction bases outside the gene matches: 12. Germline V gene sequence: CDR1 SEHNR, CDR2 FQNEAQ (reference sequence). The CDR3 covers 16 residues. Written as DNA, the CDR3 is TGTGCCAGCAGCCGTGCCCGGGACAGGGGTCGGGATGAGCAGTTCTTC. It specifies CASSRARDRGRDEQFF.

CDR3 DNA sequence: TGTGCCAGCAGGTCCTCCTACAGGGGTGAGGAAAAACTGTTTTTT. Translating gives CASRSSYRGEEKLFF. The rearrangement uses TRBV27 and TRBJ1-4, with 7 positions matching TRBD1. V gave up 6 bases and J gave up 8 bases; unmatched junction bases: 12. The CDR3 sequence is 15 residues long. Germline CDR1 and CDR2: MNHEY and SMNVEV (reference sequence).

Details on this clone: The germline gene is not matched at one end of the junction; a read error may be the cause. The chain couples TRBV28 to TRBJ2-3; tentatively, D is TRBD2 (6 bases). Germline V lookup: CDR1 MDHEN, CDR2 SYDVKM. The CDR3 has 14 amino acids. The CDR3 DNA is TGTGCCAGCAGCCCATACAAAGCCGGCGGGACGGCGGGTTTT. This sequence encodes CASSPYKAGGTAGF.

The V gene is TRBV9, the J gene TRBJ2-3, with TRBD2 identical over 9 bases. The germline V gene encodes CDR1 SGDLS and CDR2 YYNGEE. There are 13 residues in the CDR3. With 2 bases clipped from V and 7 bases from J, the junction kept 2 bases outside the gene matches. CDR3 protein: CASSVTSGYTQYF. CDR3 nucleotides: TGTGCCAGCAGCGTGACTAGCGGTTATACGCAGTATTTT.

The chain joins TRBV6-5 to TRBJ2-7; 7 bases line up with TRBD2. The CDR3 has 14 residues. The germline CDR1 and CDR2 sequences are MNHEY and SVGAGI. DNA for the CDR3: TGTGTCTTGGTTGGGGGGGTGGGCTCCTACGAGCAGTACTTC. This translates into CVLVGGVGSYEQYF.

This chain uses TRBV5-1 with TRBJ2-2, with 9 positions matching TRBD1. V gave up 4 bases and J gave up 3 bases; unmatched junction bases: 4. The CDR3 loop spans 15 amino acids. Germline-derived CDR1 and CDR2 are SGHRS and YFSETQ. Written as DNA, the CDR3 is TGCGCCAGCAGCCGGGGACAGGGACACACCGGGGAGCTGTTTTTT. This translates into CASSRGQGHTGELFF.

The chain has TRBV6-6 and TRBJ2-7, with 7 bases aligning to TRBD2. V shed 6 bases and J 12 bases; nucleotides not matched to a gene: 8. The CDR3 totals 11 residues. Per the germline V gene, CDR1 is MNHNY and CDR2 is SVGAGI (reference sequence). In nucleotides, the CDR3 is TGTGCCAGCAGCGTAAGCGGGATATGGTACTTC. Its protein product is CASSVSGIWYF.

V and J are TRBV29-1 and TRBJ2-7; D gene unclear. V dropped 6 bases and J dropped 0 bases, with 9 bases sitting between them. Germline CDR1 SQVTM, CDR2 ANQGSEA. This CDR3 contains 12 residues. CDR3 sequence (DNA): TGCAGCGTCGGGTCCGTCTCCTACGAGCAGTACTTC. Translation: CSVGSVSYEQYF.

The chain has TRBV3-1 (or the pseudogene TRBV3-2) and TRBJ2-5; TRBD2 agrees at 9 bases. V lost 4 bases and J lost 4; bases outside the gene matches: 7. Germline CDR1 LGHDT, CDR2 YNNKEL (reference sequence). The CDR3 is made up of 15 amino acids. For the CDR3, the DNA is TGTGCCAGCAGCCCGGTAGCGGGAGCAGGAGAGACCCAGTACTTC. Protein: CASSPVAGAGETQYF.

This chain links TRBV18 with TRBJ1-2, with TRBD1 matching 7 bases. The CDR3 totals 14 residues. V was clipped by 1 base and J by 6 bases; unmatched bases: 5. The germline V gene encodes CDR1 KGHSH and CDR2 LQKENI. CDR3 region: CASSPRGQGDGYTF. The CDR3 DNA reads TGTGCCAGCTCACCACGAGGCCAGGGGGATGGCTACACCTTC.

The chain has TRBV5-8 and TRBJ1-4; D is undetermined. The germline CDR1 and CDR2 sequences are SGHTS and YDEGEE. V lost 4 bases and J lost 8, with 15 bases in between. The CDR3 has 14 amino acids. The CDR3 region has the DNA TGTGCCAGCAGCCGCGGGTCCCTAGGGGAAAAACTGTTTTTT. Its translation: CASSRGSLGEKLFF.

J is TRBJ2-1 and V is TRBV19, with TRBD2 identical over 8 bases. V shed 5 bases, J shed 7 bases, and the junction held 13 bases outside the gene matches. The CDR3 contains 16 residues. CDR1 LNHDA and CDR2 SQIVND come from the germline V gene (reference sequence). The CDR3 coding sequence is TGTGCCAGTAGTCCATCGAAGGGACTAGTGTGGAATGAGCAGTTCTTC. It encodes CASSPSKGLVWNEQFF.

The chain recombines TRBV10-2 with TRBJ2-5, with D possibly matching TRBD1 (5 bases). Germline lookup yields CDR1 WSHSY and CDR2 SAAADI. The CDR3 length is 12 residues. Trimming took 6 bases from V and 7 from J, leaving 12 bases between them. The CDR3 is CASSDSGLTQYF. The DNA of the CDR3 is TGCGCCAGCAGCGACAGTGGGCTGACCCAGTACTTC.

This clone was observed a handful of times. The chain combines TRBV3-1 (or the pseudogene TRBV3-2) with TRBJ2-2, with 10 nucleotides matching TRBD2. The CDR3 spans 18 residues. V dropped 1 base and J dropped 0; count of bases not matched to a gene: 5. The germline V gene encodes CDR1 LGHDT and CDR2 YNNKEL (reference sequence). The CDR3 loop reads CASSQAVAGGANTGELFF. CDR3 nucleotide sequence: TGTGCCAGCAGCCAAGCAGTAGCGGGGGGCGCGAACACCGGGGAGCTGTTTTTT.

Turning to this clone: The sample carries other DNA sequences with the same CDR3. The rearrangement links TRBV28 to TRBJ2-7; 12 bases are a match to TRBD1. The V and J ends lost 6 bases and 1 base, in that order; junction bases with no gene match: 1. The CDR3 totals 14 residues. The V gene's germline CDR1 is MDHEN and CDR2 SYDVKM. CDR3 nucleotides: TGTGCCAGCAGGGGACAGGGGGCTTCCTACGAGCAGTACTTC. Translation gives CASRGQGASYEQYF. Based on the CDR3 plus reference TRBV28 and TRBJ2-7, the full variable domain is DVKVTQSSRYLVKRTGEKVFLECVQDMDHENMFWYRQDPGLGLRLIYFSYDVKMKEKGDIPEGYSVSREKKERFSLILESASTNQTSMYLCASRGQGASYEQYFGPGTRLTVT.

This clone was seen many times. The chain employs TRBV7-3 and TRBJ2-2, with no clear D. CDR1 is SGHTA, CDR2 FQGTGA, per germline. V was pared by 5 bases and J by 8 bases, with 12 bases between. This CDR3 comprises 13 residues. Here the CDR3 DNA reads TGTGCCAGCAGCCTACCTGTCCCTGGGGAGCTGTTTTTT. It specifies CASSLPVPGELFF.

Sample share makes this clone medium-sized. The chain combines TRBV5-8 with TRBJ1-6; the D is unclear. Trimming took 4 bases from V and 7 from J, leaving 12 bases between them. Germline V CDR1 and CDR2: SGHTS, YDEGEE. The CDR3 has 14 residues. CDR3: CASSLRPRNSPLHF. As DNA, the CDR3 is TGTGCCAGCAGCCTGAGGCCAAGAAATTCACCCCTCCACTTT.

This clone was seen just once. J is TRBJ1-1 and V is TRBV12-3 or TRBV12-4; 7 bases map to TRBD1. Trimming at V came to 8 bases and at J to 2 bases, leaving 2 bases not matched to a gene. CDR3 length: 12 residues. CDR3 sequence reads: CASWDRNTEAFF. The DNA of the CDR3 is TGTGCCAGCTGGGACAGAAACACTGAAGCTTTCTTT.

The chain carries TRBV7-2 and TRBJ1-1, with D possibly TRBD1 on 6 matching bases. V lost 0 bases and J 0 bases, leaving 8 bases between the germline ends. This CDR3 has 15 residues. The germline CDR1 and CDR2 sequences are SGHTA and FQGNSA. The CDR3 DNA follows: TGTGCCAGCAGCTTAGCTACAGGGATGAACACTGAAGCTTTCTTT. Translating it yields CASSLATGMNTEAFF.

A few counts support this clone. The chain is built from TRBV7-9 and TRBJ1-2, with no clear D. This CDR3 is built from 12 residues. Trimming pared 8 bases from V and 3 bases from J, leaving 10 bases between. The germline gives CDR1 SEHNR, CDR2 FQNEAQ (reference sequence). This CDR3 reads CASRHIDYGYTF. CDR3 nucleotide sequence: TGTGCCAGCCGCCACATCGACTATGGCTACACCTTC.